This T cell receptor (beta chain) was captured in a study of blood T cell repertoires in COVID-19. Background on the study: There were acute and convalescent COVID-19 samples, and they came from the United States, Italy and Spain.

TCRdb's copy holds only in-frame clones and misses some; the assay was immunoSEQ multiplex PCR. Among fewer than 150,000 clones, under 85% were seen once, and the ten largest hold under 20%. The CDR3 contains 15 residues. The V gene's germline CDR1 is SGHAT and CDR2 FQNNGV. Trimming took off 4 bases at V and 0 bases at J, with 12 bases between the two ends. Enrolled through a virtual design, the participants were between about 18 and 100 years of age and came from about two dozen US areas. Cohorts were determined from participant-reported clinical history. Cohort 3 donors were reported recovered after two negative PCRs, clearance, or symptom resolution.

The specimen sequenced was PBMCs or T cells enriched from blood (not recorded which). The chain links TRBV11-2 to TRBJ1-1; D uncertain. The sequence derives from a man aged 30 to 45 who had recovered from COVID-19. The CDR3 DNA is TGTGCCAGCAGCTCCCACGCGGAATTGAACACTGAAGCTTTCTTT. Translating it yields CASSSHAELNTEAFF.